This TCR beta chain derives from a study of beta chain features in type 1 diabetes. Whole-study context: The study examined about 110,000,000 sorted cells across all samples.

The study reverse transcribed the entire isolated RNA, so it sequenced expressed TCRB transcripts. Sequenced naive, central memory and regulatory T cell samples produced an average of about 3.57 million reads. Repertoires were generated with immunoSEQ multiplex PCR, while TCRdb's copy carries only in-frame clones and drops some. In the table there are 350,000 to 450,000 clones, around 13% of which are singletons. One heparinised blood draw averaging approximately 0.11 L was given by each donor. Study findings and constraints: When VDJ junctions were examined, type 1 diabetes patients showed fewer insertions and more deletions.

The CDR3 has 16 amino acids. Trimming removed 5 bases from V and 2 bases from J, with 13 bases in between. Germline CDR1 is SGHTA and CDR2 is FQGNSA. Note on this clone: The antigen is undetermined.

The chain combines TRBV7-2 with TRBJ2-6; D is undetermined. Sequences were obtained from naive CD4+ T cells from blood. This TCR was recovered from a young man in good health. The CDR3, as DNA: TGTGCCAGCAGCCCTAGGGATTTGGCTGGGGCCAACGTCCTGACTTTC. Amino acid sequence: CASSPRDLAGANVLTF. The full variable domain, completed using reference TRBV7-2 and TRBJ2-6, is GAGVSQSPSNKVTEKGKDVELRCDPISGHTALYWYRQSLGQGLEFLIYFQGNSAPDKSGLPSDRFSAERTGGSVSTLTIQRTQQEDSAVYLCASSPRDLAGANVLTFGAGSRLTVL.